This record concerns one TCR beta chain sequence. Germline CDR1 reads LGHDT; CDR2 reads YNNKEL (reference sequence). The CDR3 consists of 16 residues. Unmatched junction bases numbered 10, after V lost 5 bases and J lost 1 base. The record originates from a study of blood T cell repertoires in COVID-19. For the study at large: Sample material is recorded as cDNA or gDNA derived from T cells, B-cell-depleted T cells, or PBMCs.

Authors' methods: Amplification with reference gene primers provided the estimates of nucleated cell counts. Sequencing was performed with immunoSEQ multiplex PCR; in TCRdb, only in-frame clones are kept and a portion is missing. That table gives V, J and clone size, and the DNA gave D and trimming. The data hold around 260,000 clones, with roughly 85% observed a single time. Sequencing was performed on peripheral blood. The rearrangement joins TRBV3-1 (or the pseudogene TRBV3-2) to TRBJ2-7; the match to TRBD2 covers 8 bases. This TCR was sampled from a woman aged 25 to 45 with active or convalescent COVID-19. The CDR3 DNA sequence: TGTGCCAGCAGCGCCCGGGGGGGGCCAACGTCCTACGAGCAGTACTTC. It encodes CASSARGGPTSYEQYF.